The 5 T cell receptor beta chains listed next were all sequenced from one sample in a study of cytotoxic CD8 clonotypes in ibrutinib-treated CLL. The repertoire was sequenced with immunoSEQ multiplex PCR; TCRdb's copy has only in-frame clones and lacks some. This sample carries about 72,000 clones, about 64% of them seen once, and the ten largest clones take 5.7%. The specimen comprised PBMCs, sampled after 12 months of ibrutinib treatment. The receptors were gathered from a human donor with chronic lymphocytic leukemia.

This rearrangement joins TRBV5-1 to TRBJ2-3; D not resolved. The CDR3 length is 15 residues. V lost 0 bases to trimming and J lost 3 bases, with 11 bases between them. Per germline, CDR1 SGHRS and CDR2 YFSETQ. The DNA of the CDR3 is TGCGCCAGCAGCTTGGTGGGCCAAACAACAGATACGCAGTATTTT. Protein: CASSLVGQTTDTQYF.

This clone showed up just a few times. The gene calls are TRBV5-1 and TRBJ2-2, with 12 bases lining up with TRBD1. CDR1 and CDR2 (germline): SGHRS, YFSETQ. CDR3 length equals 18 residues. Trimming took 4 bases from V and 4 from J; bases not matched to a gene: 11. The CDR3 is CASSKPGQGASGTGELFF. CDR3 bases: TGCGCCAGCAGCAAACCGGGACAGGGGGCGAGTGGCACCGGGGAGCTGTTTTTT.

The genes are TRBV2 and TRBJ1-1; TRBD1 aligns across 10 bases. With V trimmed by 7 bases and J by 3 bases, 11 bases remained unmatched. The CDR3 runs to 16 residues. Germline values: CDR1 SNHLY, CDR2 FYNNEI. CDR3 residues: CASNRGQGVLDTEAFF. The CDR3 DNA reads TGTGCCAGCAACAGAGGACAGGGGGTATTGGACACTGAAGCTTTCTTT.

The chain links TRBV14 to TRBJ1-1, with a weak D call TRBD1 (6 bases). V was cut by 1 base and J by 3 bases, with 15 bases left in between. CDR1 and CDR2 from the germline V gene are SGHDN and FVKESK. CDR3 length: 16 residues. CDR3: CASSQGYRVLDTEAFF. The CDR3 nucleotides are TGTGCCAGCAGCCAAGGTTACAGGGTCCTGGACACTGAAGCTTTCTTT.

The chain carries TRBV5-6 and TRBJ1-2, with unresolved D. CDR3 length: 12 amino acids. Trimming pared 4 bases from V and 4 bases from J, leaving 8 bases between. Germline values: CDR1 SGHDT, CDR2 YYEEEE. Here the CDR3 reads CASSRTFYGYTF. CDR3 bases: TGTGCCAGCAGCCGTACCTTCTATGGCTACACCTTC.